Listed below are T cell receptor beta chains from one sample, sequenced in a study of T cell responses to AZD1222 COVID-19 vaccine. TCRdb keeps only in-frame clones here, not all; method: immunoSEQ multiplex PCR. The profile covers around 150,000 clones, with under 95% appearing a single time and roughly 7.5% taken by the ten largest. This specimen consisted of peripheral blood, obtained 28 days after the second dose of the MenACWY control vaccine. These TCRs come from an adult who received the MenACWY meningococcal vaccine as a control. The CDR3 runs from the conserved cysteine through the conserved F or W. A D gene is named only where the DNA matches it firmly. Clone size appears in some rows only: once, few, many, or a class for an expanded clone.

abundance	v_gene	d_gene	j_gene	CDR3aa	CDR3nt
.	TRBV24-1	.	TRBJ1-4	CATSDPRVADEKLFF	TGTGCCACCAGTGACCCCAGGGTGGCTGATGAAAAACTGTTTTTT
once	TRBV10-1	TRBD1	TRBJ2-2	CASSDARQGNTGELFF	TGCGCCAGCAGTGACGCCCGACAGGGTAACACCGGGGAGCTGTTTTTT
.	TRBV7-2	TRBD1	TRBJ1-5	CASSGGTAFNQPQHF	TGTGCCAGCAGCGGAGGGACAGCCTTCAATCAGCCCCAGCATTTT
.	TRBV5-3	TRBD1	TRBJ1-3	CARSSVAERGPKPISGNTIYF	TGTGCCAGAAGCTCTGTAGCCGAGAGGGGGCCCAAACCTATCTCTGGAAACACCATATATTTT
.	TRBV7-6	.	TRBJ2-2	CASSLGHPANTGELFF	TGTGCCAGCAGCTTAGGGCATCCCGCGAACACCGGGGAGCTGTTTTTT
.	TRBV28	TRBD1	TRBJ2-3	CASSQQGAGTDTQYF	TGTGCCAGCAGTCAACAGGGGGCTGGGACAGATACGCAGTATTTT
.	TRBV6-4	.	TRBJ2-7	CASSDLKSTVMATGEQYF	TGTGCCAGCAGTGACCTGAAATCGACAGTGATGGCCACGGGCGAGCAGTACTTC
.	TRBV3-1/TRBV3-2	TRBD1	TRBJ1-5	CASSLNDRDQPQHF	TGTGCCAGCAGCCTAAACGACAGGGATCAGCCCCAGCATTTT
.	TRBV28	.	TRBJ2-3	CASSPTRSTDTQYF	TGTGCCAGCAGCCCGACTCGCTCCACAGATACGCAGTATTTT
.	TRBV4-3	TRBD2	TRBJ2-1	CASSYGTSGNEQFF	TGCGCCAGCAGCTACGGGACTAGTGGCAATGAGCAGTTCTTC
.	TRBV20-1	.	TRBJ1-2	CSASIRVEYGYTF	TGCAGTGCTAGTATCAGGGTCGAATATGGCTACACCTTC
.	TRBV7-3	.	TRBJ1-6	CASSLDLNSPLHF	TGTGCCAGCAGCCTAGACCTAAATTCACCCCTCCACTTT
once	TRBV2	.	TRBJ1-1	CASSEKGGQGFTEAFF	TGTGCCAGCAGTGAAAAAGGGGGGCAGGGGTTTACTGAAGCTTTCTTT
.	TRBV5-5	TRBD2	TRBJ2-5	CASSLGLAVQETQYF	TGTGCCAGCAGCTTGGGACTAGCGGTCCAAGAGACCCAGTACTTC
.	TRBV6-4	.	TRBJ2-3	CASSSEGNPTDTQYF	TGTGCCAGCAGTTCTGAGGGGAACCCCACAGATACGCAGTATTTT
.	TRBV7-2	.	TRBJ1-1	CASSFRGAAFF	TGTGCCAGCAGCTTCCGGGGGGCCGCTTTCTTT
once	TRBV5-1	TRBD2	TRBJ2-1	CASSFLGTGLASNEQFF	TGCGCCAGCAGCTTTTTGGGTACGGGACTAGCAAGCAATGAGCAGTTCTTC
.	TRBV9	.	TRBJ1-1	CASSVVGSGEGTEAFF	TGTGCCAGCAGCGTAGTAGGCTCCGGGGAGGGCACTGAAGCTTTCTTT
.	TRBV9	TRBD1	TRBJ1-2	CASSVAATGNYGYTF	TGTGCCAGCAGCGTAGCCGCGACAGGGAACTATGGCTACACCTTC
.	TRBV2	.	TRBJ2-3	CASSLTGTDTQYF	TGTGCCAGCAGTCTGACAGGCACAGATACGCAGTATTTT
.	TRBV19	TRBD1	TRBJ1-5	CASSIGPGQNQPQHF	TGTGCCAGTAGTATAGGTCCGGGACAGAATCAGCCCCAGCATTTT
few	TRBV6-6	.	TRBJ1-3	CASSSQGDTIYF	TGTGCCAGCAGTTCTCAGGGAGACACCATATATTTT
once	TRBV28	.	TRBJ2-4	CASSFSGNIQYF	TGTGCCAGCAGTTTCTCAGGGAACATTCAGTACTTC
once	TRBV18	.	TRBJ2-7	CASSPTDYEQYF	TGTGCCAGCTCACCTACCGACTACGAGCAGTACTTC
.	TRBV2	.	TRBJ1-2	CASLNGLYGYTF	TGTGCCAGCCTCAACGGGTTGTACGGCTACACCTTC
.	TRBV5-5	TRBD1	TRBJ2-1	CASSLGQGVDNEQFF	TGTGCCAGCAGCTTGGGACAGGGGGTTGACAATGAGCAGTTCTTC
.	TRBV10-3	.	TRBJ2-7	CAISGQIGSYEQYF	TGTGCCATCAGCGGACAGATCGGGTCCTACGAGCAGTACTTC
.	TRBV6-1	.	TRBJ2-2	CASSEVGGTGELFF	TGTGCCAGCAGTGAAGTAGGGGGTACCGGGGAGCTGTTTTTT
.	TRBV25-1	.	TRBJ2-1	CASTIDSNYYNEQFF	TGTGCCAGCACAATCGACAGCAATTATTACAATGAGCAGTTCTTC
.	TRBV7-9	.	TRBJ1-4	CASRPEGEKLFF	TGTGCCAGCAGGCCGGAGGGAGAAAAACTGTTTTTT
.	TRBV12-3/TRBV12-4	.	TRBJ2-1	CASSLQGINEQFF	TGTGCCAGCAGTCTCCAGGGGATCAATGAGCAGTTCTTC
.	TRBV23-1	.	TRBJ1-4	CASSPDDSETNEKLFF	TGCGCCAGCTCCCCGGATGACAGCGAAACTAATGAAAAACTGTTTTTT
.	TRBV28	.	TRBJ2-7	CASRSGDGSYEQYF	TGTGCCAGCAGGTCGGGGGACGGTTCCTACGAGCAGTACTTC
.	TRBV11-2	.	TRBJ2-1	CASLTGIGNEQFF	TGTGCCAGCTTGACCGGGATCGGCAATGAGCAGTTCTTC
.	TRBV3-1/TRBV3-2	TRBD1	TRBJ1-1	CASTATGGIGNTEAFF	TGTGCCAGCACCGCCACAGGGGGCATAGGGAACACTGAAGCTTTCTTT
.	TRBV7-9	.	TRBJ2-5	CASSLEGNSQETQYF	TGTGCCAGCAGCTTAGAGGGGAATAGCCAAGAGACCCAGTACTTC
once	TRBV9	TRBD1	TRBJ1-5	CASSPGTGGNQPQHF	TGTGCCAGCAGCCCCGGGACAGGTGGCAATCAGCCCCAGCATTTT
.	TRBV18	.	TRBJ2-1	CASSPLPGNNEQFF	TGTGCCAGCTCACCACTGCCAGGGAACAATGAGCAGTTCTTC
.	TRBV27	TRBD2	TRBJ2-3	CASSPLGLAGPPDTQYF	TGTGCCAGCAGTCCCCTGGGACTAGCGGGACCCCCAGATACGCAGTATTTT
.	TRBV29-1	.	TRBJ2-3	CSVPARPGQFTDTQYF	TGCAGCGTCCCCGCCCGGCCAGGGCAATTCACAGATACGCAGTATTTT
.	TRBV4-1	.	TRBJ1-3	CASSQGNGNSGNTIYF	TGCGCCAGCAGCCAAGGCAACGGCAACTCTGGAAACACCATATATTTT
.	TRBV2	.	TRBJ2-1	CASSDSVEQFF	TGTGCCAGCAGTGATTCGGTTGAGCAGTTCTTC
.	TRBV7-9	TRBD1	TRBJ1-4	CASSSDRGGRATNEKLFF	TGTGCCAGCAGCTCCGACAGGGGGGGACGCGCAACTAATGAAAAACTGTTTTTT
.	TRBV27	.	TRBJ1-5	CASSWAGNQPQHF	TGTGCCAGCAGTTGGGCTGGGAATCAGCCCCAGCATTTT
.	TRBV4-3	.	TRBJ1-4	CASSQGNEQGYNEKLFF	TGCGCCAGCAGCCAAGGCAACGAACAGGGTTATAATGAAAAACTGTTTTTT
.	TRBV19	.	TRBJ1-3	CASSIFSAGLSGNTIYF	TGTGCCAGTAGTATATTCTCGGCAGGTCTCTCTGGAAACACCATATATTTT
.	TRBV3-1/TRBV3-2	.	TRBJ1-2	CASSQSNTRPGYTF	TGTGCCAGCAGCCAGTCGAACACACGGCCTGGCTACACCTTC
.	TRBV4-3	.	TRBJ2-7	CASSQDWGLDLYEQYF	TGCGCCAGCAGCCAAGATTGGGGACTGGACTTATACGAGCAGTACTTC
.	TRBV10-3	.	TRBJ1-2	CATRESRGADGYTF	TGTGCCACCCGGGAGAGTAGGGGGGCGGATGGCTACACCTTC
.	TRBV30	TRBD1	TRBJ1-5	CAWSATGVNQPQHF	TGTGCCTGGAGTGCGACAGGGGTCAATCAGCCCCAGCATTTT
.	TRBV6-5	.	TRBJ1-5	CAARRGGGQPQHF	TGTGCCGCCAGACGGGGGGGCGGTCAGCCCCAGCATTTT
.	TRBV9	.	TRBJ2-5	CASSVGAGMKTQYF	TGTGCCAGCAGCGTAGGGGCGGGAATGAAGACCCAGTACTTC
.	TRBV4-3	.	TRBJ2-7	CASSPRWGPYEQYF	TGCGCCAGCAGCCCGCGGTGGGGACCCTACGAGCAGTACTTC
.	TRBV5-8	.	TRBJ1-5	CASSPGTTSNQPQHF	TGTGCCAGCAGCCCCGGGACAACTAGCAATCAGCCCCAGCATTTT
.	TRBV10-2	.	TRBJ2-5	CASGDTGGVETQYF	TGCGCCAGCGGGGACACTGGGGGAGTAGAGACCCAGTACTTC
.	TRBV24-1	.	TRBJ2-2	CATRRETGELFF	TGTGCCACAAGAAGGGAGACCGGGGAGCTGTTTTTT
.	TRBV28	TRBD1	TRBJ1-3	CASLGDRAGNTIYF	TGTGCCAGTTTGGGGGACAGGGCTGGAAACACCATATATTTT
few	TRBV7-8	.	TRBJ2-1	CASSLVGGGRLYNEQFF	TGTGCCAGCAGCTTAGTAGGGGGCGGGAGGCTCTACAATGAGCAGTTCTTC
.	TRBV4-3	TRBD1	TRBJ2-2	CASSQGQGDTGELFF	TGCGCCAGCAGCCAAGGACAGGGGGACACCGGGGAGCTGTTTTTT